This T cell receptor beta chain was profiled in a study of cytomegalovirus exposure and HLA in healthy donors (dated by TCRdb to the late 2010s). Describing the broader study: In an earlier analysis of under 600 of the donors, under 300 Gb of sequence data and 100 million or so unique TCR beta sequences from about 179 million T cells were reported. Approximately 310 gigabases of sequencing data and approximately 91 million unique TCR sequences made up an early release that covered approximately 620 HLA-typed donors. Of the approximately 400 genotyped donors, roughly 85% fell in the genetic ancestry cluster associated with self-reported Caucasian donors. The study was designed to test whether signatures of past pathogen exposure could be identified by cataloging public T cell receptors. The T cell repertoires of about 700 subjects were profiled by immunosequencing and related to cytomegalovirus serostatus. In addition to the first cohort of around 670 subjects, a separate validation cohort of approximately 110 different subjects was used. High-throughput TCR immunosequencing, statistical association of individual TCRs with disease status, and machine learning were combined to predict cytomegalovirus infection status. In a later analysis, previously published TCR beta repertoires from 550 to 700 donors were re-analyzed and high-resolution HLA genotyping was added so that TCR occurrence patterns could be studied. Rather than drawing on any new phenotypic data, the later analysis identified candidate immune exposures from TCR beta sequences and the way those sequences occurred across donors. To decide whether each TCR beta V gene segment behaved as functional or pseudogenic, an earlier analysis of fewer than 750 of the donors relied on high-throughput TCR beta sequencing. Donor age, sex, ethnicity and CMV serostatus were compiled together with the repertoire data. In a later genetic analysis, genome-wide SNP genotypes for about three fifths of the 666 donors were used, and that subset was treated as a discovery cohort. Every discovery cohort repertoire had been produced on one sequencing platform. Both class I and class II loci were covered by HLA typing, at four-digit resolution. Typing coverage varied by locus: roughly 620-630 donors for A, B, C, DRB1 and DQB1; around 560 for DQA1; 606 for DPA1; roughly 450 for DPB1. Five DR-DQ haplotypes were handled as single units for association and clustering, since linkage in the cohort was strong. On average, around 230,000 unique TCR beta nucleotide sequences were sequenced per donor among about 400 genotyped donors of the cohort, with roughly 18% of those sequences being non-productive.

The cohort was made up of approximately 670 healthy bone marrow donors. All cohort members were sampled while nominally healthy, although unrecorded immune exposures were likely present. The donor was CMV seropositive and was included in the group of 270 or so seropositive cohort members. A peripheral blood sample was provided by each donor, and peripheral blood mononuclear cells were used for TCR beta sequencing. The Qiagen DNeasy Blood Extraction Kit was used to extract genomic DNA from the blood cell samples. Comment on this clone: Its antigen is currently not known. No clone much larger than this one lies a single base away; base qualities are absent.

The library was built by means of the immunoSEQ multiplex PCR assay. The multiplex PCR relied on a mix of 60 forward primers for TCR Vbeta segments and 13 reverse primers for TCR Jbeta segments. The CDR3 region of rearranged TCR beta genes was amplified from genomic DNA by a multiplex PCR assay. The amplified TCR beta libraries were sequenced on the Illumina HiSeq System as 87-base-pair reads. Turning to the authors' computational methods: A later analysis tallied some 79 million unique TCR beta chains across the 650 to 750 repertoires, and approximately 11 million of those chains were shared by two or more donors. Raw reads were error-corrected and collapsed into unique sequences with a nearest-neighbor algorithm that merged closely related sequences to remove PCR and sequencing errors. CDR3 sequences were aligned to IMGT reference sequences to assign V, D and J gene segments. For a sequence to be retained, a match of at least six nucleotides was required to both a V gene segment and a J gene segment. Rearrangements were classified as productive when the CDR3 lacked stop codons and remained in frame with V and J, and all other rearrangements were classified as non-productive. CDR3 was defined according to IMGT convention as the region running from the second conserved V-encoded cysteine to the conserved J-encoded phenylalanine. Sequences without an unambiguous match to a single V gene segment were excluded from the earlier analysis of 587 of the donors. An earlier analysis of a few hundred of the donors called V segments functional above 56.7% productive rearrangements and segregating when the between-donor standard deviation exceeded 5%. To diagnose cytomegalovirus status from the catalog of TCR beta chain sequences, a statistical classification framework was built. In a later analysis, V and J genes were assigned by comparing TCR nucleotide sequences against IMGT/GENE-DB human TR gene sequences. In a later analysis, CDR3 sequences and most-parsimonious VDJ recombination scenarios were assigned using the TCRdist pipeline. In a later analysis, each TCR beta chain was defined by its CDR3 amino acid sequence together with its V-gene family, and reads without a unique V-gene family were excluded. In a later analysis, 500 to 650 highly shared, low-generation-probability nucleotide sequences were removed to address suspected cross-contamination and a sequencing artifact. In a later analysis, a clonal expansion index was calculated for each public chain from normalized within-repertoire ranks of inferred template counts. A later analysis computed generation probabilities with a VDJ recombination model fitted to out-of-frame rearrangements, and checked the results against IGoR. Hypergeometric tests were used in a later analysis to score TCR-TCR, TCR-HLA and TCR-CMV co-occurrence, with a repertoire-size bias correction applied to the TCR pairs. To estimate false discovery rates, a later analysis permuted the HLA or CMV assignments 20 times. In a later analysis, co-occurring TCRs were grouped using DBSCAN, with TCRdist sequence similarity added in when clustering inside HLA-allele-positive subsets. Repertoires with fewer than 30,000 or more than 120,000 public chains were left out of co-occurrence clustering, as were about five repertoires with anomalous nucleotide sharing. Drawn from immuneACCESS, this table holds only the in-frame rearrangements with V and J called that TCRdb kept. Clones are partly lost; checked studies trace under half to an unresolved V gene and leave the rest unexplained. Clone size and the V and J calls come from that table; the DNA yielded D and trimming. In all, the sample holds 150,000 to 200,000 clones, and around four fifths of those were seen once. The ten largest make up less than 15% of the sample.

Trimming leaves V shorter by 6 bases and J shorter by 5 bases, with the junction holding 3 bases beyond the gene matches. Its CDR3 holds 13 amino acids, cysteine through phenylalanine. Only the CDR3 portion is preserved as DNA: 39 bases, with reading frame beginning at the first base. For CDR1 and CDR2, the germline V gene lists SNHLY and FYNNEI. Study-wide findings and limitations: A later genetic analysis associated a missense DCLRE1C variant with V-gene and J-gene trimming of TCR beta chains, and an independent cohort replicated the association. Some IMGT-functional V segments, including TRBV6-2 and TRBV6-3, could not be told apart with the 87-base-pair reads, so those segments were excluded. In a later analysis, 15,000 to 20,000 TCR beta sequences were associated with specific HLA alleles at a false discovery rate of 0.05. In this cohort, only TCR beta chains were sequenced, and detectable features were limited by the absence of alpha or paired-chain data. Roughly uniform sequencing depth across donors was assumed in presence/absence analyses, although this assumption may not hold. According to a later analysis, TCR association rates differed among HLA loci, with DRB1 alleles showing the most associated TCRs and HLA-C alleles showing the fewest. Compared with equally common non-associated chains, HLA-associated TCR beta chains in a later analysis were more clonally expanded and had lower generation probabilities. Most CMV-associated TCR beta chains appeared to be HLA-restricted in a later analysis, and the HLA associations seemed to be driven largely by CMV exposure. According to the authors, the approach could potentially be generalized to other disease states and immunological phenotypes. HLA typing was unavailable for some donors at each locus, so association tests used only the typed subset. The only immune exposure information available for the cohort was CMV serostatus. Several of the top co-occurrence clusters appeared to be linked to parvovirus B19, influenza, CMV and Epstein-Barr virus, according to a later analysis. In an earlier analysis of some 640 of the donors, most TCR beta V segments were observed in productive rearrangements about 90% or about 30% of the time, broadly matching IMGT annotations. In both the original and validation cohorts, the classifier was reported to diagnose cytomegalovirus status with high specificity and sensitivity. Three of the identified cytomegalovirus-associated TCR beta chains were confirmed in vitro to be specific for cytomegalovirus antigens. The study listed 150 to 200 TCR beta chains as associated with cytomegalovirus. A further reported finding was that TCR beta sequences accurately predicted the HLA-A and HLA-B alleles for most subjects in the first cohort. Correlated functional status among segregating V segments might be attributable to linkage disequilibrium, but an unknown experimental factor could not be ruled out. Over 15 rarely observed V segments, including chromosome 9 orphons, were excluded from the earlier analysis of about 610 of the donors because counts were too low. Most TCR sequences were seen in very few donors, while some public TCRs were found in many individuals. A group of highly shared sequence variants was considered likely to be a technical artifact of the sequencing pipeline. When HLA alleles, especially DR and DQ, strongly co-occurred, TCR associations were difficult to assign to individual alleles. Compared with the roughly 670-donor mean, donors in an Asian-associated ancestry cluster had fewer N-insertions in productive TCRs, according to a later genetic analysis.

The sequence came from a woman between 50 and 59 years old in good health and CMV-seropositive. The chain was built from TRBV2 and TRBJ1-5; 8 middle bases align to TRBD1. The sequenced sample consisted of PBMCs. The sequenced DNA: TGTGCCAGCAGACCGGACAGGGATCAGCCCCAGCATTTT. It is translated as CASRPDRDQPQHF.